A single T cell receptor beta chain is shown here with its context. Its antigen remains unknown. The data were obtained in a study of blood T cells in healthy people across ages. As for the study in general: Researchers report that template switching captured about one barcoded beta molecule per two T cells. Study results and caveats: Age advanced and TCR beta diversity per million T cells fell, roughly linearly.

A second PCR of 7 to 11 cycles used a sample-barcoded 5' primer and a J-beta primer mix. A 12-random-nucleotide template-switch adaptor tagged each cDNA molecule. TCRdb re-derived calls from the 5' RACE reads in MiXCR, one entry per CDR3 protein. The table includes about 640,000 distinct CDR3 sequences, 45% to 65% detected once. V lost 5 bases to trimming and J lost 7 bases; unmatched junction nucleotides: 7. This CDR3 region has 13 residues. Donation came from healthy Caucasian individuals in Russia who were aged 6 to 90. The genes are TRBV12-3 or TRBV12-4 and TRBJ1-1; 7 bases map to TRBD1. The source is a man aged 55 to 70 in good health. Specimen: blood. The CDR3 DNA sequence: TGTGCCAGCAGTACAATCCGGGACAGTGAAGCTTTCTTT. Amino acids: CASSTIRDSEAFF.